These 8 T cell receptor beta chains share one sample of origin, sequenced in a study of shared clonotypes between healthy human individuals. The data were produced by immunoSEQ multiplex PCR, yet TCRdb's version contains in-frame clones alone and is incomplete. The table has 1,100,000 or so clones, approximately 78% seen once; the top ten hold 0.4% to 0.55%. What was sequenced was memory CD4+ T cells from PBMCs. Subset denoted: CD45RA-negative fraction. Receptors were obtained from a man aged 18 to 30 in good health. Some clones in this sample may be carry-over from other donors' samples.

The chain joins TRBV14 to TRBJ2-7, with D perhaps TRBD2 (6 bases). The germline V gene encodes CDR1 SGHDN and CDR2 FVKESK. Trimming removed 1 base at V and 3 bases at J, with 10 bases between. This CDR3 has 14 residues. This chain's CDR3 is CASSQASGFYEQYF. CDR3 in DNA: TGTGCCAGCAGCCAAGCAAGCGGGTTCTACGAGCAGTACTTC.

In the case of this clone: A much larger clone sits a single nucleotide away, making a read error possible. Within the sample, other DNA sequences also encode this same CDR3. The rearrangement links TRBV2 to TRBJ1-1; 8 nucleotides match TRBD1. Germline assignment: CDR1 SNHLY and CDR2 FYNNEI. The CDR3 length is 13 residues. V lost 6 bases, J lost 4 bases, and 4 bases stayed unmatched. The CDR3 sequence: CASRVDRGTEAFF. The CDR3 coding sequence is TGTGCCAGCAGAGTCGACAGGGGCACTGAAGCTTTCTTT.

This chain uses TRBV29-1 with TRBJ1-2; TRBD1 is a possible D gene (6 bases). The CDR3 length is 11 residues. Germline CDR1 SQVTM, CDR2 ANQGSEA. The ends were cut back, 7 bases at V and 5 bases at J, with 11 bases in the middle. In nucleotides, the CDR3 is TGCAGCGCAGGGGAAATATATGGCTACACCTTC. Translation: CSAGEIYGYTF.

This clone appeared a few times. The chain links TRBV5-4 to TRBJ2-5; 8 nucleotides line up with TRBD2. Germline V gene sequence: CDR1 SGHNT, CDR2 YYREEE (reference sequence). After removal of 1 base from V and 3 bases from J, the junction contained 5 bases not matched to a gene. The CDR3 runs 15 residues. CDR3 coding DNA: TGTGCCAGCAGCTTGCCGGGACTAGTTAAAGAGACCCAGTACTTC. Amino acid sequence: CASSLPGLVKETQYF.

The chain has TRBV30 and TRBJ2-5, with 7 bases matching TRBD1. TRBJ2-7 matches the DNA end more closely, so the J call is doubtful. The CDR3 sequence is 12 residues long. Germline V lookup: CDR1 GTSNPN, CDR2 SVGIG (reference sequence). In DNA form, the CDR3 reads TGTGCCTGGTCACAGGGGCGCTACGAGCAGTACTTC. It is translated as CAWSQGRYEQYF.

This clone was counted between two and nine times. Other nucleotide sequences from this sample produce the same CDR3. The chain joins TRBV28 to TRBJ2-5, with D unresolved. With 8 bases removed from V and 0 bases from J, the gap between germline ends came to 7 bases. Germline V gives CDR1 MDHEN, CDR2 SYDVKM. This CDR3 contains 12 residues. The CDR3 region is CASSGYQETQYF. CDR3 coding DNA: TGTGCCAGCTCCGGGTACCAAGAGACCCAGTACTTC.

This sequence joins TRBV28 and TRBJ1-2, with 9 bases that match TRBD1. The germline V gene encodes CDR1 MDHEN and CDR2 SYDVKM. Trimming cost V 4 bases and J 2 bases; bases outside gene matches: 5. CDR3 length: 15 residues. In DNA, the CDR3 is TGTGCCAGCAGTTCCGATGGGACAGGGAACTATGGCTACACCTTC. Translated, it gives CASSSDGTGNYGYTF.

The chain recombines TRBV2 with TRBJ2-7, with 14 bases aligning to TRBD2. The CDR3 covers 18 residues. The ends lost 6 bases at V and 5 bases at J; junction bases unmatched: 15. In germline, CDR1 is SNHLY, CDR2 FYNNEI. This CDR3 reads CASRPGLAGATGRNEQYF. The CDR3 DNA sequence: TGTGCCAGCAGACCGGGACTAGCGGGAGCAACAGGGAGAAACGAGCAGTACTTC. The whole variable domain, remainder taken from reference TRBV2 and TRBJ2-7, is EPEVTQTPSHQVTQMGQEVILRCVPISNHLYFYWYRQILGQKVEFLVSFYNNEISEKSEIFDDQFSVERPDGSNFTLKIRSTKLEDSAMYFCASRPGLAGATGRNEQYFGPGTRLTVT.